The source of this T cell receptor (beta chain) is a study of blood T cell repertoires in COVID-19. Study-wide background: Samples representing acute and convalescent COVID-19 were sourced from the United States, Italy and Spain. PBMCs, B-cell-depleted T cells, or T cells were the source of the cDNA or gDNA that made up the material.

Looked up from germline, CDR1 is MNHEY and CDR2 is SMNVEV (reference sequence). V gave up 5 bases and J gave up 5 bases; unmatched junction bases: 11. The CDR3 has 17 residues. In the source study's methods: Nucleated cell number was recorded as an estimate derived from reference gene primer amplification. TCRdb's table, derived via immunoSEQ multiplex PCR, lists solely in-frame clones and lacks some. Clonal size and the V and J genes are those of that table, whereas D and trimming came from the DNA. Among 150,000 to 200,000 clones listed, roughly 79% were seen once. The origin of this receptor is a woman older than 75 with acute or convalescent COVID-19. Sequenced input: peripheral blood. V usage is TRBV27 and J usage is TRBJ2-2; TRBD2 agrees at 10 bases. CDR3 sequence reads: CASSPLGVAGGTGELFF. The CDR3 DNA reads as TGTGCCAGCAGTCCTCTAGGGGTAGCGGGAGGAACCGGGGAGCTGTTTTTT.